These 12 T cell receptor beta chains were sequenced from one sample in a study of T-cell reconstitution after alpha-beta-depleted transplantation in children. For TCRbeta, the library was prepared with unique molecular identifiers. One entry per CDR3 protein results from TCRdb running MiXCR on the PCR reads. Seen here are roughly 500,000 distinct CDR3 sequences, about 31% observed once, and the top ten hold 2.4%. The sample in question was PBMCs from the stem cell graft donor, obtained from the stem cell graft. These receptors came from a human donor who donated a stem cell graft to a child with aplastic anemia.

This clonotype was found a few times. The chain has TRBV29-1 and TRBJ1-1; 10 bases agree with TRBD1. There are 13 residues in the CDR3. Germline V gene sequence: CDR1 SQVTM, CDR2 ANQGSEA. The V segment lost 7 bases and the J segment 5 bases; nucleotides outside the gene matches: 7. Here the CDR3 DNA reads TGCAGCGCTGACAGGGGGCGAGGGACTGAAGCTTTCTTT. Translating it yields CSADRGRGTEAFF.

This sequence joins TRBV21-1 and TRBJ2-3; whether TRBD1, the table's D call, matches the DNA was not checked. TRBV21-1 counts as a pseudogene. The CDR3 runs to 15 residues. CDR3 residues: CASSKEGQKCYTQYF. CDR3 nucleotides: TGTGCCAGCAGCAAAGAGGGACAAAAGTGTTACACGCAGTATTTT.

This chain links TRBV10-3 with TRBJ2-7; possibly TRBD1 or TRBD2 for D (5 bases each). The CDR3 is 13 amino acids. V dropped 4 bases and J dropped 1 base, with 8 bases sitting between them. The germline CDR1 and CDR2 sequences are ENHRY and SYGVKD. The DNA of the CDR3 is TGTGCCATCAGTGGGGACGGATCCTACGAGCAGTACTTC. It specifies CAISGDGSYEQYF.

The chain employs TRBV6-2 or TRBV6-3 and TRBJ2-7; TRBD1 might be the D (6 bases). V was shortened by 6 bases and J by 4 bases, with 10 bases between the two germline ends. Germline V CDR1 and CDR2: MNHEY, SVGEGT. The CDR3 has 12 amino acids. The CDR3 sequence: CASRKDRYEQYV. The CDR3 DNA reads TGTGCCAGCAGGAAGGACAGATACGAGCAGTACGTC.

This sequence joins TRBV5-6 and TRBJ2-7, with D possibly matching TRBD2 (6 bases). Trimming took 4 bases from V and 3 from J, leaving 17 bases between them. Looked up from germline, CDR1 is SGHDT and CDR2 is YYEEEE. The CDR3 runs 15 residues. The CDR3 loop is CASSPSGRGGYEQYV. CDR3 nucleotides: TGTGCCAGCAGCCCAAGTGGTAGGGGAGGCTACGAGCAGTACGTC.

In the case of this clonotype: Sequence at one end of the junction differs from germline and may be a read error. The chain uses TRBV12-3 or TRBV12-4 and TRBJ2-6; 7 positions match TRBD1. The CDR3 contains 11 residues. In nucleotides, the CDR3 is TGTGCCAGCAGTTTGAGACAGGGTTGGGGTTTC. This codes for CASSLRQGWGF.

The DNA for the CDR3 is TGTGCCAGCTCACCACTCCCAGATTCAAACACTGAAGCTTTCTTT. Encoded protein: CASSPLPDSNTEAFF. The rearrangement joins TRBV18 to TRBJ1-1, with D unclear. The CDR3 covers 15 residues. Germline-derived CDR1 and CDR2 are KGHSH and LQKENI. V lost 1 base and J 2 bases, leaving 11 bases between the germline ends.

There are a few counts of this clonotype. The V and J genes are TRBV7-2 and TRBJ2-7; 10 bases are a match to TRBD2. CDR1 is SGHTA and CDR2 is FQGNSA in the germline V gene. V shed 0 bases, J shed 3 bases, and the junction held 5 bases outside the gene matches. This CDR3 is 16 amino acids long. The CDR3 DNA sequence: TGTGCCAGCAGCTTAGCGTCCCTAGCGGGAGTCTACGAGCAGTACGTC. The encoded protein is CASSLASLAGVYEQYV.

The CDR3 reads CSPIDGRREETQYF. The CDR3 DNA sequence: TGCAGCCCAATCGACGGGAGAAGGGAAGAGACCCAGTACTTC. The chain carries TRBV20-1 and TRBJ2-5, with a tentative D call TRBD2 (6 bases). The CDR3 is 14 amino acids. Looked up from germline, CDR1 is DFQATT and CDR2 is SNEGSKA (reference sequence).

This clonotype was picked up a small number of times. The chain recombines TRBV4-1 with TRBJ1-6; perhaps TRBD1 as D (5 bases). This CDR3 comprises 16 residues. CDR1 MGHRA and CDR2 YSYEKL come from the germline V gene. V gave up 3 bases and J gave up 8 bases, with 17 bases separating them. In DNA, the CDR3 is TGCGCCAGCAGCCAGAAATCGCTAGTGGGGGATTCACCCCTCCACTTT. This gives the protein CASSQKSLVGDSPLHF.

This rearrangement joins TRBV27 to TRBJ2-1; 12 bases match TRBD2. CDR1 MNHEY and CDR2 SMNVEV come from the germline V gene (reference sequence). J lost 8 bases, V lost 6 bases, and 8 bases had no gene match. The CDR3 totals 15 residues. This chain's CDR3 is CASSLPTSGSYEQFF. CDR3 DNA sequence: TGTGCCAGCAGCCTTCCGACTAGCGGGAGTTATGAGCAGTTCTTC.

This clonotype has only a few counts. The chain uses TRBV20-1 and TRBJ2-1; 8 nucleotides line up with TRBD2. Looked up from germline, CDR1 is DFQATT and CDR2 is SNEGSKA (reference sequence). The CDR3 loop spans 15 amino acids. J gave up 5 bases and V 5 bases, and 11 bases lay outside the gene matches. CDR3 DNA: TGCAGTGCTGTCCCCGGGACTAGTTGGAACAATGAGCAGTTCTTC. Translating gives CSAVPGTSWNNEQFF.